Listed below are T cell receptor beta chains from one sample, sequenced in a study of immune heterogeneity within non-small cell lung tumors. MiXCR, run by TCRdb on the multiplex PCR reads, gives a single entry per CDR3 protein. The table has thousands of distinct CDR3 sequences, 27% seen once. Sequenced: lung tumor tissue. These receptors were taken from a man aged 55 to 69 with non-small cell lung cancer. CDR3s include the opening cysteine and the closing phenylalanine or tryptophan. Clone size is not always given. Where it is, it says once, few, many or a class for expanded clones.

>-|TRBV20-1|TRBJ2-5
CSAAGLSGETQYF
>-|TRBV28|TRBJ2-2
CASSLRGTNTWELFF
>few|TRBV5-1|TRBJ1-1
CASGGGMNTEAFF
>medium-sized|TRBV18|TRBJ2-1
CASFPGQGYNEQFF
>-|TRBV15|TRBJ1-5
CATSCRGRSYSNQPQHF
>medium-sized|TRBV12-3/TRBV12-4|TRBJ2-3
CASSTRTLDTQYF
>medium-sized|TRBV28|TRBJ1-4
CASSPSWGATNEKLFF
>medium-sized|TRBV2|TRBJ2-7
CASSGDGTGGYEQYF
>-|TRBV20-1|TRBJ2-1
CSARGTGGPSYNEQFF
>medium-sized|TRBV11-2|TRBJ2-7
CASSLGPEAAYTYEQYF
>few|TRBV2|TRBJ2-5
CANHQRGVGETQYF
>-|TRBV6-2/TRBV6-3|TRBJ2-7
CASSYLGLKEQYF
>medium-sized|TRBV19|TRBJ1-2
CASSTSYGYTF
>-|TRBV3-1|TRBJ1-5
CASSQSWGNQPQHF
>medium-sized|TRBV12-3/TRBV12-4|TRBJ2-7
CASSPHRDRVEQYF
>medium-sized|TRBV10-1|TRBJ2-7
CASSDPTSYEQYF
>medium-sized|TRBV10-3|TRBJ2-2
CAISVSGATGELFF
>-|TRBV29-1|TRBJ2-1
CSESGTGGGYNEQFF
>-|TRBV18|TRBJ2-1
CASSRLAGGYNEQFF
>large|TRBV20-1|TRBJ1-2
CSASWGGYTF
>large|TRBV12-3/TRBV12-4|TRBJ1-4
CASSPVGSGKLFF
>-|TRBV3-1|TRBJ1-6
CASIHPDSPLHF
>-|TRBV7-3|TRBJ1-5
CARSPTPGDRGNQPQHF
>medium-sized|TRBV5-1|TRBJ2-7
CATSRDSASYEQYF
>once|TRBV12-3/TRBV12-4|TRBJ2-2
CASSFGGGGDGELFF
>medium-sized|TRBV27|TRBJ1-6
CASSLLPLSGSVNSPLHF
>medium-sized|TRBV5-1|TRBJ2-7
CASSLTGKVSHEQYF
>few|TRBV18|TRBJ1-2
CASSIDMATNYGYTF
>few|TRBV14|TRBJ1-2
CASSQGPGLGLGYTF
>medium-sized|TRBV4-1|TRBJ2-7
CASSHPGTGTYEQYF
>-|TRBV5-1|TRBJ2-6
CASSTGTAIIGANVLTF
>few|TRBV30|TRBJ1-5
CAWSTTPDGEGFGGNQPQHF
>medium-sized|TRBV27|TRBJ2-7
CASSPSGRAPYEQYF
>-|TRBV20-1|TRBJ1-2
CSATTTGVVTGHTF
>-|TRBV5-4|TRBJ2-5
CASSSQDGTGVKTQYF
>few|TRBV7-8|TRBJ1-1
CASSGTYADTEAFF
>medium-sized|TRBV5-1|TRBJ2-7
CASSFSTSGRAAGYEQYF
>-|TRBV3-1|TRBJ1-6
CASSQDWIQGGGEPLHF
>medium-sized|TRBV6-5|TRBJ2-7
CASSYTGQWPYEQYF
>large|TRBV20-1|TRBJ2-7
CSARVYEQYF
>-|TRBV28|TRBJ2-2
CASSLRGTNNGELFF
>once|TRBV9|TRBJ2-7
CASSVGAGEVYERYF
>medium-sized|TRBV7-9|TRBJ2-3
CASSSSPGTSGTDTQYF
>few|TRBV7-2|TRBJ2-1
CASSLGGSTGFHNEQFF
>-|TRBV9|TRBJ2-7
CASSRRGAQQYF
>few|TRBV6-5|TRBJ2-7
CASSYSSSAGVDYEQYF
>medium-sized|TRBV29-1|TRBJ2-7
CSVEDWTGYEQYF
>medium-sized|TRBV2|TRBJ2-7
CASSPEGNSYEQYF
>medium-sized|TRBV28|TRBJ2-1
CASRIGTSGTGYEQFF
>few|TRBV28|TRBJ1-1
CASTAPRDRYNTEAFF
>medium-sized|TRBV19|TRBJ1-4
CASSMRGDNEKLFF
>medium-sized|TRBV11-1|TRBJ2-7
CASSPLDGEQYF
>few|TRBV18|TRBJ2-1
CASSPPGTKDNEQFF
>few|TRBV29-1|TRBJ2-3
CSVLLARKSTDTQYF
>medium-sized|TRBV7-9|TRBJ1-2
CASSLGASYGYTF
>-|TRBV30|TRBJ2-7
CACFRGGWDDQYF
>medium-sized|TRBV7-3|TRBJ1-6
CASSATGTSPLHF